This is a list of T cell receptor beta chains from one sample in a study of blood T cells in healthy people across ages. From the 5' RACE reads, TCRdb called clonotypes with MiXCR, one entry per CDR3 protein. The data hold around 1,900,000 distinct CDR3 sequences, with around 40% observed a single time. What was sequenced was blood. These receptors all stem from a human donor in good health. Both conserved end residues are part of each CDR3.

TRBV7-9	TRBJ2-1	CASSWSGLAEYNEQFF
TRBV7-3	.	CASSFTPGPEVTQYF
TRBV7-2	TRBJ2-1	CASSPSGATYNEQFF
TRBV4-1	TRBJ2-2	CASSHFSGGLNTGELFF
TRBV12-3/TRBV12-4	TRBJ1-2	CASSPLRGTGGYTF
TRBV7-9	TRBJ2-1	CASSSESGGGTSYNEQFF
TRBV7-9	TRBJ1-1	CASSSPGRTEAFF
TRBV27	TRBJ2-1	CASSLGPGRQGYYNEQFF
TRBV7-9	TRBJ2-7	CASSLIFARNRSSYERYF
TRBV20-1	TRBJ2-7	CSAPQGPPSYEQYF
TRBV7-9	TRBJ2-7	CASSPDEQYF
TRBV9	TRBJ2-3	CTSSVGVRGDRGKSGIYEQYF
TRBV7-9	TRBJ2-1	CVSSAGLASYNEQFF
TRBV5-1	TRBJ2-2	CASSSGTVTGELFF
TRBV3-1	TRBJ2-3	CANSQAGDTQYF
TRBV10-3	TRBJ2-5	CAISEWLQETQYF
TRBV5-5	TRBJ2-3	CAGSSGTRSTDTQYF
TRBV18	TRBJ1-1	CASSRTGQEAFF
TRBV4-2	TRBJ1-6	CASSQPGQGESPLHF
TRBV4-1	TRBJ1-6	CASSQEGGLSPLHF
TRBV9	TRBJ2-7	CASSPTSAPAYEQYF
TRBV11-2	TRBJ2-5	CASSLGLYREETQYF
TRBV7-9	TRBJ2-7	CASSYDRATEQYF
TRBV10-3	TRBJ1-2	CAITPQGTLYGYTF
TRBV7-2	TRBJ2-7	CASSSLRQYEQYF
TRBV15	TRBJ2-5	CATSRVHQETQYF
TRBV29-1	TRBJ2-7	CSVHLGQGEAGQYF
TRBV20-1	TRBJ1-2	CSARDWGRSSYGYNF
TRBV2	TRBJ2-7	CASSEFPLWQYEQYF
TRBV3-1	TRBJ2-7	CASSQWGSSSYEQYF
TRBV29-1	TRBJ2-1	CSGGGQPYNEQFF
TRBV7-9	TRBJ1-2	CASSLARYTF
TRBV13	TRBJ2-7	CASSSPAGGHYEQYF
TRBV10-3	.	CAISEPPGRRTWGYEQYF
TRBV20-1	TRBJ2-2	CSAPRGRGTGELFF
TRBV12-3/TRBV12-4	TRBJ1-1	CASSPQNTNTEAFF
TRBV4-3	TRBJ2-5	CASSQEGADPYF
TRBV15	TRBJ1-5	CATSRSGRGNQPQHF
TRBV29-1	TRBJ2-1	CSVEDQDRAYNEQFF
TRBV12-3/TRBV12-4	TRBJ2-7	CATQRDRLYEQYF
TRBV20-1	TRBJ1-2	CSARTGTDGYTF
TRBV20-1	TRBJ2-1	CSGVTVETQFF
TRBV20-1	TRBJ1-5	CSARSRGFQPQHF
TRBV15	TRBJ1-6	CATSRVSGTGNSPLHF
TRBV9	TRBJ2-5	CASSVPAFGGETQYF
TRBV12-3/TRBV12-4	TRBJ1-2	CASSLAVDHYGYTF
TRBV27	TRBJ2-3	CASMKGYTQYF